The present TCR beta chain was sequenced within a study of T cells after yellow fever vaccination. Broader study findings: Clones that expanded after primary vaccination mostly reappeared after the booster (over 95% CD4, about 91% CD8).

This CDR3 has 14 residues. V gave up 3 bases and J gave up 6 bases, with 11 bases separating them. As TCR cDNA was made by 5'RACE template switching, a universal primer site and UMIs were added. Each CDR3 protein is one row after TCRdb ran MiXCR on the 5' RACE reads. Among roughly 99,000 distinct CDR3 sequences, around 5.5% were seen once, and the ten largest hold approximately 39%. Remarks on this clonotype: The antigen is unknown.

The chain couples TRBV12-3 or TRBV12-4 to TRBJ2-2; D is undetermined. Here the sequenced sample was CD8+ T cells sorted from PBMCs, taken 10 days after the yellow fever booster vaccination. The receptor's source is a man younger than 35 who received the YFV17D yellow fever vaccine. DNA for the CDR3: TGTGCCAGCAGTTTGTTTTTGGGTTCCGGGGAGCTGTTTTTT. Translated: CASSLFLGSGELFF.